Listed below are T cell receptor beta chains from one sample, sequenced in a study of T cell responses to AZD1222 COVID-19 vaccine. Sequenced by immunoSEQ multiplex PCR; TCRdb stores in-frame clones only, minus some. The sample records over 85,000 clones, roughly four fifths being singletons. This sample comprised peripheral blood, obtained on day 0 of AZD1222 vaccination. The receptors were sampled from an adult in good health. Both conserved end residues are part of each CDR3. A D gene is named only where the DNA matches it firmly. Part of the rows lack a size; the others show once, few, many or a class for expanded clones.

j_call cdr3_length d_call v_call clone_size cdr3_aa cdr3_nt
TRBJ2-5 15 TRBD2 TRBV10-1 few CASSDSGLYQETQYF TGCGCCAGCAGTGATAGCGGGCTGTACCAAGAGACCCAGTACTTC
TRBJ1-1 13 NA TRBV18 NA CASSEKGNTEAFF TGTGCCAGCTCAGAAAAAGGGAACACTGAAGCTTTCTTT
TRBJ1-5 12 NA TRBV28 NA CASKGDREPQHF TGTGCCAGCAAGGGGGACCGTGAGCCCCAGCATTTT
TRBJ2-7 12 NA TRBV18 NA CASSPEGYEQYF TGTGCCAGCTCACCGGAGGGGTACGAGCAGTACTTC
TRBJ2-5 12 NA TRBV28 many CAILTNQETQYF TGTGCCATCCTGACTAATCAAGAGACCCAGTACTTC
TRBJ2-7 12 NA TRBV11-2 NA CASSLAGNEQYF TGTGCCAGCAGCTTAGCCGGGAACGAGCAGTACTTC
TRBJ1-1 13 NA TRBV5-1 NA CASSLNRNTEAFF TGCGCCAGCAGCTTGAACAGGAACACTGAAGCTTTCTTT
TRBJ2-4 16 TRBD1 TRBV27 NA CASSLAYRGAKNIQYF TGTGCCAGCAGCCTGGCCTACAGGGGGGCCAAAAACATTCAGTACTTC
TRBJ1-5 13 NA TRBV9 NA CASSVDWDQPQHF TGTGCCAGCAGCGTAGATTGGGATCAGCCCCAGCATTTT
TRBJ2-3 15 TRBD2 TRBV2 NA CASKRQTSGVNTQYF TGTGCCAGCAAAAGGCAGACTAGCGGGGTCAATACGCAGTATTTT
TRBJ1-1 14 NA TRBV3-1/TRBV3-2 NA CASSPRKLYTEAFF TGTGCCAGCAGCCCACGGAAACTGTACACTGAAGCTTTCTTT
TRBJ1-3 14 NA TRBV25-1 NA CASGSAGSGNTIYF TGTGCCAGCGGCTCAGCAGGCTCTGGAAACACCATATATTTT
TRBJ1-1 15 TRBD1 TRBV9 NA CASSGSTGYGTEAFF TGTGCCAGCAGCGGCTCGACAGGGTATGGCACTGAAGCTTTCTTT
TRBJ2-7 14 NA TRBV28 NA CASSSGRRTYEQYF TGTGCCAGCAGCAGCGGGCGCCGGACCTACGAGCAGTACTTC
TRBJ1-1 13 NA TRBV27 few CASSSYRVGEAFF TGTGCCAGCAGTTCATACAGGGTTGGCGAAGCTTTCTTT
TRBJ1-6 12 TRBD1 TRBV28 NA CATLQGSSPLHF TGTGCCACACTACAGGGGTCTTCACCCCTCCACTTT
TRBJ1-6 14 NA TRBV7-3 NA CASSLGGINSPLHF TGTGCCAGCAGCTTAGGGGGGATTAATTCACCCCTCCACTTT
TRBJ2-7 15 TRBD2 TRBV28 NA CASISRGGAGAEQYF TGTGCCAGCATCTCAAGGGGAGGGGCGGGCGCCGAGCAGTACTTC
TRBJ1-1 13 NA TRBV28 NA CASSFSSSAEAFF TGTGCCAGCTCCTTTTCATCATCCGCTGAAGCTTTCTTT
TRBJ1-2 14 NA TRBV7-8 NA CASSLVDGYYGYTF TGTGCCAGCAGCTTAGTGGACGGCTACTATGGCTACACCTTC
TRBJ2-7 16 NA TRBV28 NA CASIRARSAAADEQYF TGTGCCAGCATAAGGGCTCGGTCAGCCGCAGCGGACGAGCAGTACTTC
TRBJ1-5 14 NA TRBV19 NA CASSFSDIRQPQHF TGTGCCAGTAGTTTCTCGGACATCCGTCAGCCCCAGCATTTT
TRBJ1-2 14 TRBD1 TRBV3-1/TRBV3-2 few CASSHDGTGGGYTF TGTGCCAGCAGCCACGACGGGACAGGGGGCGGCTACACCTTC
TRBJ1-3 14 TRBD1 TRBV7-6 NA CASSLGGTGRTIYF TGTGCCAGCAGCTTAGGGGGGACAGGGAGGACCATATATTTT
TRBJ1-2 13 NA TRBV6-5 NA CASNAGDAYGYTF TGTGCCAGCAATGCGGGGGATGCCTATGGCTACACCTTC
TRBJ2-5 19 TRBD2 TRBV27 NA CASTPRPGLAGGRQETQYF TGTGCCAGCACCCCACGACCTGGACTAGCGGGGGGGCGTCAGGAGACCCAGTACTTC
TRBJ2-5 13 NA TRBV18 NA CASSPGLGETQYF TGTGCCAGCTCACCAGGCCTAGGAGAGACCCAGTACTTC
TRBJ2-7 12 NA TRBV2 NA CASSFASYEQYF TGTGCCAGCAGTTTCGCGTCCTACGAGCAGTACTTC
TRBJ2-4 16 TRBD2 TRBV7-2 NA CASSLGAGTRSVIQYF TGTGCCAGCAGCTTAGGGGCCGGGACTAGGTCGGTCATTCAGTACTTC
TRBJ1-3 15 TRBD1 TRBV6-6 NA CASSLTGSSGNTIYF TGTGCCAGCAGTTTGACAGGGAGCTCTGGAAACACCATATATTTT
TRBJ1-6 14 NA TRBV6-5 NA CAIHPPRTNSPLHF TGTGCCATACACCCACCCAGAACAAATTCACCCCTCCACTTT
TRBJ1-2 16 NA TRBV7-3 NA CASSLNPGQGANGYTF TGTGCCAGCAGCTTAAACCCGGGCCAGGGTGCTAATGGCTACACCTTC
TRBJ2-3 20 TRBD2 TRBV6-4 once CASSDKLLAGGPASGDTQYF TGTGCCAGCAGTGACAAGTTGTTAGCGGGGGGCCCAGCTAGCGGAGATACGCAGTATTTT
TRBJ2-1 15 TRBD2 TRBV11-2 once CASSWTSGGNNEQFF TGTGCCAGCAGCTGGACTAGCGGGGGGAACAATGAGCAGTTCTTC
TRBJ1-1 12 NA TRBV7-2 NA CASSHLVTEAFF TGTGCCAGCAGCCATCTGGTCACTGAAGCTTTCTTT
TRBJ1-6 15 NA TRBV5-4 NA CASSLAGTGNSPLHF TGTGCCAGCAGCCTCGCCGGGACGGGCAATTCACCCCTCCACTTT
TRBJ2-3 15 NA TRBV7-2 NA CASSLVGLFTDTQYF TGTGCCAGCAGCTTAGTGGGACTTTTCACAGATACGCAGTATTTT
TRBJ1-5 14 TRBD1 TRBV9 NA CASSIQGGDQPQHF TGTGCCAGCAGCATTCAGGGGGGGGATCAGCCCCAGCATTTT
TRBJ2-7 12 NA TRBV29-1 NA CSVVPGNHEQYF TGCAGCGTTGTACCGGGGAACCACGAGCAGTACTTC
TRBJ1-2 13 NA TRBV5-1 NA CASSSAVNYGYTF TGCGCCAGCAGCTCAGCAGTAAACTATGGCTACACCTTC
TRBJ1-3 16 TRBD1 TRBV7-2 NA CASSSSYRGERNTIYF TGTGCCAGCAGCTCTAGCTACAGGGGTGAGAGAAACACCATATATTTT
TRBJ2-1 16 TRBD2 TRBV19 few CASSIRSGSAYNEQFF TGTGCCAGTAGTATCCGAAGCGGGAGCGCCTACAATGAGCAGTTCTTC
TRBJ1-6 13 NA TRBV12-3/TRBV12-4 NA CASSLVQTSPLHF TGTGCCAGCAGTTTAGTGCAGACTTCACCCCTCCACTTT
TRBJ2-1 16 TRBD2 TRBV27 NA CASSLSSSGSSNEQFF TGTGCCAGCAGTTTATCGAGCAGCGGGAGTAGTAATGAGCAGTTCTTC
TRBJ2-1 12 NA TRBV28 NA CASSTIYNEQFF TGTGCCAGCAGCACAATTTACAATGAGCAGTTCTTC
TRBJ2-3 18 TRBD2 TRBV27 NA CASSLSFLAGAYTDTQYF TGTGCCAGCAGTTTATCTTTCCTAGCGGGGGCCTACACAGATACGCAGTATTTT
TRBJ1-1 15 TRBD1 TRBV6-5 NA CASITDRGKNSEAFF TGTGCCAGCATTACCGACAGGGGAAAAAATTCTGAAGCTTTCTTT
TRBJ1-4 10 NA TRBV6-5 NA CASGDEKLFF TGTGCCTCAGGAGATGAAAAACTGTTTTTT
TRBJ2-5 15 TRBD1 TRBV18 NA CASSRGTGTKETQYF TGTGCCAGCTCAAGGGGGACAGGGACTAAAGAGACCCAGTACTTC
TRBJ1-3 16 NA TRBV6-1 NA CASSESWGSSGNTIYF TGTGCCAGCAGTGAATCTTGGGGGTCCTCGGGGAACACCATATATTTT
TRBJ1-5 18 TRBD1 TRBV10-3 few CAISERDRGGYGNQPQHF TGTGCCATCAGTGAAAGGGACAGGGGCGGGTACGGCAATCAGCCCCAGCATTTT
TRBJ2-4 13 NA TRBV27 NA CASSSGVGDIQYF TGTGCCAGCAGTTCGGGAGTTGGGGACATTCAGTACTTC
TRBJ2-7 15 TRBD1 TRBV7-2 few CASSFPGQSSYEQYF TGTGCCAGCAGCTTCCCGGGACAGAGCTCCTACGAGCAGTACTTC
TRBJ2-5 16 NA TRBV7-2 NA CASSLGSRVGQETQYF TGTGCCAGCAGCTTAGGCTCCAGGGTTGGCCAAGAGACCCAGTACTTC
TRBJ1-3 14 NA TRBV19 few CASSSRTVGNTIYF TGTGCCAGTAGTAGTCGGACAGTTGGAAACACCATATATTTT
TRBJ2-5 15 NA TRBV6-2/TRBV6-3 NA CASSFRGKAEETQYF TGTGCCAGCAGTTTCCGGGGGAAGGCGGAGGAGACCCAGTACTTC
TRBJ1-5 13 NA TRBV12-3/TRBV12-4 few CASRGTVIQPQHF TGTGCCAGCAGGGGGACGGTGATCCAGCCCCAGCATTTT
TRBJ1-2 12 NA TRBV12-3/TRBV12-4 NA CASSPGGGGYTF TGTGCCAGCAGTCCGGGTGGCGGCGGCTACACCTTC
TRBJ1-3 16 NA TRBV19 NA CASSMRPTPTGNTIYF TGTGCCAGTAGTATGCGCCCGACTCCAACTGGAAACACCATATATTTT
TRBJ2-3 13 NA TRBV9 NA CASSAGDTDTQYF TGTGCCAGCAGCGCGGGGGACACAGATACGCAGTATTTT